These 10 T cell receptor beta chains originate from one sample sequenced in a study of shared clonotypes between healthy human individuals. Method: immunoSEQ multiplex PCR; TCRdb's copy keeps in-frame clones and lacks some. The sample lists nearly 1,000,000 clones, around three quarters seen once, with about 1.5% in the top ten. The sample comprised memory CD4+ T cells sorted from blood. Sample subset: CD45RA-negative fraction. These receptors came from a man younger than 30 in good health.

This chain connects TRBV9 to TRBJ1-6, with 7 bases matching TRBD1. This CDR3 is built from 15 residues. Germline CDR1 and CDR2: SGDLS and YYNGEE. The junction had 8 bases not matched to a gene; V was cut back by 4 bases and J by 7 bases. This CDR3 is CASSKGGTANSPLHF. The CDR3 coding sequence is TGTGCCAGCAGCAAAGGAGGGACAGCAAATTCACCCCTCCACTTT.

The chain combines TRBV5-1 with TRBJ1-1, with D possibly TRBD1 on 5 matching bases. This CDR3 contains 15 residues. Germline loops: CDR1 SGHRS, CDR2 YFSETQ. Trimming took off 3 bases at V and 2 bases at J, with 14 bases between the two ends. CDR3 in DNA: TGCGCCAGCAGCTCAACTTATGGGACTAACACTGAAGCTTTCTTT. Protein: CASSSTYGTNTEAFF.

The chain combines TRBV6-5 with TRBJ2-7; 7 nucleotides agree with TRBD2. The length of the CDR3 is 14 residues. Germline V gene sequence: CDR1 MNHEY, CDR2 SVGAGI. V shed 5 bases, J shed 1 base, and the junction held 5 bases outside the gene matches. The CDR3 protein is CASSAGVRSYEQYF. CDR3 nucleotide sequence: TGTGCCAGCAGTGCGGGGGTTAGGTCCTACGAGCAGTACTTC.

The chain is built from TRBV5-8 and TRBJ2-5; D unresolved. The CDR3 is made up of 14 amino acids. Per the germline V gene, CDR1 is SGHTS and CDR2 is YDEGEE. Trimming removed 6 bases from V and 5 bases from J, with 17 bases in between. CDR3 sequence reads: CASTFSGRHETQYF. The CDR3 nucleotides are TGTGCCAGCACCTTTAGTGGTAGACACGAGACCCAGTACTTC.

The chain joins TRBV15 to TRBJ2-7; the match to TRBD2 covers 9 bases. The CDR3 sequence is 15 residues long. Trimming removed 6 bases from V and 4 bases from J; junction bases left unmatched: 10. From germline, CDR1 is LNHNV and CDR2 YYDKDF (reference sequence). In DNA form, the CDR3 reads TGTGCCACCAGTAATGCTCGCGGGGGGGAATACGAGCAGTACTTC. It specifies CATSNARGGEYEQYF.

This clone was counted a few times. This chain connects TRBV6-1 to TRBJ2-5, with D maybe TRBD2 (6 bases). The CDR3 is made up of 13 amino acids. Germline V gene lookup returns CDR1 MNHNS and CDR2 SASEGT. V lost 4 bases, J lost 2 bases, and 8 bases lay in between. The CDR3 loop is CASSVDYQETQYF. In DNA, the CDR3 is TGTGCCAGCAGTGTGGACTATCAAGAGACCCAGTACTTC.

This clone has a handful of counts. Other DNA sequences in the same sample also yield this CDR3. In DNA, the CDR3 is TGCAGTGCTCAATACAATGAGCAGTTCTTC. It encodes CSAQYNEQFF. The J gene is TRBJ2-1, the V gene TRBV20-1; D is uncertain. This CDR3 is built from 10 residues. Germline V lookup: CDR1 DFQATT, CDR2 SNEGSKA (reference sequence). Trimming shortened V by 5 bases and J by 4 bases, and 3 bases separated the two germline ends.

In its sample, this clone was seen once. V gene TRBV19 combines with J gene TRBJ2-7, with D unresolved. In germline, CDR1 is LNHDA, CDR2 SQIVND (reference sequence). V lost 9 bases and J lost 0, with 15 bases in between. CDR3 length: 14 amino acids. CDR3 amino acids: CASAGQTSSYEQYF. Written as DNA, the CDR3 is TGTGCCAGCGCCGGGCAAACGAGCTCCTACGAGCAGTACTTC. Full variable domain (missing parts from reference TRBV19 and TRBJ2-7): DGGITQSPKYLFRKEGQNVTLSCEQNLNHDAMYWYRQDPGQGLRLIYYSQIVNDFQKGDIAEGYSVSREKKESFPLTVTSAQKNPTAFYLCASAGQTSSYEQYFGPGTRLTVT.

Many counts were recorded for this clone. One end of the junction fails to match germline, which may point to a read error. This CDR3 reads CASSHGATGTDTQYF. The CDR3 DNA reads as TGCGCCAGCAGCCATGGGGCCACAGGGACAGATACGCAGTATTTT. This sequence joins TRBV5-4 and TRBJ2-3; D is possibly TRBD1 (6 bases). Germline assignment: CDR1 SGHNT and CDR2 YYREEE (reference sequence). The CDR3 sequence is 15 residues long.

This rearrangement joins TRBV19 to TRBJ1-4; 8 positions agree with TRBD1. In germline, CDR1 is LNHDA, CDR2 SQIVND (reference sequence). The CDR3 has 16 amino acids. The ends lost 4 bases at V and 2 bases at J; junction bases unmatched: 6. CDR3 residues: CASSRTGFGTNEKLFF. In nucleotides, the CDR3 is TGTGCCAGTAGTAGGACAGGGTTTGGTACTAATGAAAAACTGTTTTTT.